Following are 10 T cell receptor beta chains from one sample sequenced in a study of early T cells in non-severe SARS-CoV-2 infection. Via MiXCR, TCRdb re-called the 5' RACE reads, giving one row per CDR3 protein. The table shows some 40,000 distinct CDR3 sequences, with 3.5% to 5% occurring only once. Input material: whole blood. The receptors originated from an adult who was a healthcare worker with PCR-confirmed SARS-CoV-2 infection or an uninfected control (not recorded which).

The rearrangement uses TRBV7-9 and TRBJ2-3, with no clear D. V was trimmed by 1 base and J by 6 bases, leaving 17 bases between them. In germline, CDR1 is SEHNR, CDR2 FQNEAQ (reference sequence). CDR3 length equals 16 residues. The CDR3 is CASSLVLGQFGDTQYF. The CDR3 DNA reads TGTGCCAGCAGCTTAGTTCTCGGGCAGTTTGGGGATACGCAGTATTTT.

This clonotype was seen ten or more times. J is TRBJ2-2 and V is TRBV11-3; D uncertain. V lost 6 bases and J lost 6, with 8 bases in between. Per the germline V gene, CDR1 is SGHNT and CDR2 is YENEEA. CDR3 size: 12 residues. The CDR3 reads CASSPGPGELFF. DNA of the CDR3: TGTGCCAGCAGTCCGGGTCCCGGGGAGCTGTTTTTT.

This clonotype was detected ten times or more. The chain couples TRBV20-1 to TRBJ1-2; D might be TRBD1 (5 bases). This CDR3 contains 14 residues. CDR1 is DFQATT and CDR2 is SNEGSKA in the germline V gene (reference sequence). V lost 6 bases and J 2 bases, leaving 16 bases between the germline ends. In DNA form, the CDR3 reads TGCAGTGCCGTATCGACAGATCTCAACTATGGCTACACCTTC. Translating it yields CSAVSTDLNYGYTF.

This clonotype was seen ten or more times. The genes are TRBV18 and TRBJ1-2; D remains unclear. The V gene lost 0 bases and the J gene lost 4 bases, with 12 bases spanning the gap. Germline loops: CDR1 KGHSH, CDR2 LQKENI. CDR3 length equals 15 residues. The CDR3: CASSPPGSRGYGYTF. Here the CDR3 DNA reads TGTGCCAGCTCACCACCGGGGAGTCGCGGCTATGGCTACACCTTC.

This clonotype has ten or more counts. The J gene is TRBJ1-2, the V gene TRBV5-6; the D gene is possibly TRBD1 (5 bases). The germline gives CDR1 SGHDT, CDR2 YYEEEE. The CDR3 runs to 17 residues. The V and J ends lost 5 bases and 4 bases respectively, with 24 bases between them. In nucleotides, the CDR3 is TGTGCCAGCAGTTACGACAGCCAGGGACTCTTTGGCTATGGCTACACCTTC. Its translation: CASSYDSQGLFGYGYTF.

This clonotype has at least ten counts. This rearrangement joins TRBV7-6 to TRBJ2-1; 13 bases are shared with TRBD2. The CDR3 spans 16 residues. J lost 3 bases, V lost 1 base, and 0 bases had no gene match. From germline, CDR1 is SGHVS and CDR2 FNYEAQ. CDR3 protein: CASSLGTSGSYNEQFF. The DNA for the CDR3 is TGTGCCAGCAGCTTAGGGACTAGCGGGAGCTACAATGAGCAGTTCTTC.

This clonotype occurred many times. Here the CDR3 reads CASGSRDSNSPLHF. The CDR3 region has the DNA TGTGCTAGTGGTTCCCGGGACAGTAATTCACCCCTCCACTTT. The V and J genes are TRBV12-5 and TRBJ1-6; 7 nucleotides agree with TRBD1. Germline trimming cut 4 bases from V and 6 bases from J; bases unmatched to any gene: 3. This CDR3 has 14 amino acids. Germline CDR1 reads LGHNT; CDR2 reads FRNRAP.

The rearrangement links TRBV5-1 to TRBJ2-5, with 12 bases that match TRBD2. The ends lost 3 bases at V and 0 bases at J; junction bases unmatched: 3. This CDR3 has 16 residues. Germline V CDR1 and CDR2: SGHRS, YFSETQ. CDR3 nucleotide sequence: TGCGCCAGCAGCTGGAGACTAGCGGGGGACCAAGAGACCCAGTACTTC. Translating it yields CASSWRLAGDQETQYF.

CDR3 bases: TGTGCCAGCTCTCCGACAGGGGATAACTATGGCTACACCTTC. Amino acid sequence: CASSPTGDNYGYTF. The chain combines TRBV18 with TRBJ1-2, with TRBD1 identical over 8 bases. The CDR3 length is 14 residues. Germline CDR1 and CDR2: KGHSH and LQKENI. Losses at the gene ends were 6 bases for V and 1 base for J; bases not matched to a gene: 4. Supplemented by reference TRBV18 and TRBJ1-2, the full variable domain reads NAGVMQNPRHLVRRRGQEARLRCSPMKGHSHVYWYRQLPEEGLKFMVYLQKENIIDESGMPKERFSAEFPKEGPSILRIQQVVRGDSAAYFCASSPTGDNYGYTFGSGTRLTVV.

The sample holds many counts of this clonotype. V usage is TRBV4-1 and J usage is TRBJ2-3; 9 bases agree with TRBD1. The V gene end was trimmed by 3 bases and the J gene end by 4 bases; junction bases not matched to a gene: 8. Looked up from germline, CDR1 is MGHRA and CDR2 is YSYEKL. The CDR3 runs 16 residues. CDR3 bases: TGCGCCAGCAGCCACCCGGGACAGGGTCGGGCAGATACGCAGTATTTT. It encodes CASSHPGQGRADTQYF.